These 10 T cell receptor beta chains share one sample of origin, sequenced in a study of OX40 agonist ivuxolimab in advanced cancers. Library preparation employed the immunoSEQ multiplex PCR assay. In TCRdb, the immuneACCESS table is reduced to in-frame sequences with V and J assigned. These tables do not hold every clone; where another copy was compared, an unresolved V gene accounts for under half, and the others remain unexplained. Present in this sample are fewer than 85,000 clones, approximately 86% of which were seen just once. Of the sample, approximately 0.63% falls within the top ten clones. This sample comprised CD4+ or CD8+ T cells sorted from blood, obtained in a trial of the OX40 agonist ivuxolimab. These receptors all come from an adult with an advanced solid tumor such as melanoma, head and neck, liver or kidney cancer.

The chain combines TRBV27 with TRBJ1-5, with D possibly being TRBD1 (5 bases). Germline V lookup: CDR1 MNHEY, CDR2 SMNVEV (reference sequence). V gave up 9 bases and J gave up 5 bases, with 11 bases separating them. The CDR3 contains 12 residues. The DNA for the CDR3 is TGTGCCAGGAGGGGTGCGGATCAGCCCCAGCATTTT. Translated, it gives CARRGADQPQHF.

The chain carries TRBV14 and TRBJ2-2; 10 bases agree with TRBD1. The CDR3 has 15 residues. Losses at the gene ends were 4 bases for V and 5 bases for J; bases not matched to a gene: 4. Per germline, CDR1 SGHDN and CDR2 FVKESK. Here the CDR3 reads CASSPGQGETGELFF. Here the CDR3 DNA reads TGTGCCAGCAGCCCTGGACAGGGGGAGACCGGGGAGCTGTTTTTT.

V gene TRBV7-9 combines with J gene TRBJ1-2; D perhaps matches TRBD1 (6 bases). The V end lost 4 bases, the J end lost 6 bases, and 12 bases lay between the germline ends. The CDR3 covers 13 residues. CDR1 and CDR2 (germline): SEHNR, FQNEAQ (reference sequence). The CDR3 nucleotides read TGTGCCAGCAGCTCACAGGGTGGTAATGGCTACACCTTC. It codes for CASSSQGGNGYTF. The whole variable domain, remainder taken from reference TRBV7-9 and TRBJ1-2, is DTGVSQNPRHKITKRGQNVTFRCDPISEHNRLYWYRQTLGQGPEFLTYFQNEAQLEKSRLLSDRFSAERPKGSFSTLEIQRTEQGDSAMYLCASSSQGGNGYTFGSGTRLTVV.

CDR3 region: CASRQGTDTQYF. The CDR3 DNA is TGTGCCAGCAGGCAGGGTACAGATACGCAGTATTTT. V and J are TRBV6-6 and TRBJ2-3; D might be TRBD1 (5 bases). The CDR3 loop spans 12 amino acids. Germline V gives CDR1 MNHNY, CDR2 SVGAGI (reference sequence). Trimming took off 6 bases at V and 3 bases at J, with 7 bases between the two ends.

The V call is TRBV19, the J call TRBJ2-7; 14 nucleotides line up with TRBD2. The CDR3 is made up of 16 amino acids. CDR1 and CDR2 (germline): LNHDA, SQIVND (reference sequence). Trimming removed 6 bases from V and 1 base from J; junction bases left unmatched: 5. The CDR3 DNA reads TGTGCCAGTAGGAAGGGACTAGCGGGGGAGTCCTACGAGCAGTACTTC. Its translation: CASRKGLAGESYEQYF.

This sequence joins TRBV19 and TRBJ2-2, with D tentatively TRBD1 (6 bases). Per the germline V gene, CDR1 is LNHDA and CDR2 is SQIVND (reference sequence). Trimming left V 6 bases short and J 1 base short, with 9 bases between. This CDR3 has 14 residues. CDR3 coding DNA: TGTGCCAGTAGCTCGGGACAGAACACCGGGGAGCTGTTTTTT. Translation: CASSSGQNTGELFF. The full variable domain, completed using reference TRBV19 and TRBJ2-2, is DGGITQSPKYLFRKEGQNVTLSCEQNLNHDAMYWYRQDPGQGLRLIYYSQIVNDFQKGDIAEGYSVSREKKESFPLTVTSAQKNPTAFYLCASSSGQNTGELFFGEGSRLTVL.

This chain joins TRBV30 and TRBJ2-7; TRBD2 agrees at 11 bases. The CDR3 loop spans 13 amino acids. CDR1 is GTSNPN, CDR2 SVGIG, per germline (reference sequence). V shed 6 bases, J shed 3 bases, and the junction held 4 bases outside the gene matches. The CDR3 spells CACAGTSGYEQYF. CDR3 DNA sequence: TGTGCCTGTGCCGGGACTAGCGGCTACGAGCAGTACTTC.

The chain combines TRBV7-8 with TRBJ2-2; 9 bases line up with TRBD1. Per germline, CDR1 SGHVS and CDR2 FQNEAQ. J gave up 1 base and V 5 bases, and 5 bases lay outside the gene matches. This CDR3 contains 16 residues. CDR3 protein: CASSKGGQGNTGELFF. CDR3 in DNA: TGTGCCAGCAGCAAGGGGGGACAGGGGAACACCGGGGAGCTGTTTTTT. Looking up the rest from reference TRBV7-8 and TRBJ2-2 gives the full variable domain: GAGVSQSPRYKVAKRGQDVALRCDPISGHVSLFWYQQALGQGPEFLTYFQNEAQLDKSGLPSDRFFAERPEGSVSTLKIQRTQQEDSAVYLCASSKGGQGNTGELFFGEGSRLTVL.

The chain couples TRBV27 to TRBJ2-5, with D unresolved. CDR3 length equals 13 residues. Germline V CDR1 and CDR2: MNHEY, SMNVEV (reference sequence). V shed 1 base and J shed 4 bases, with 7 bases lying between them. CDR3 DNA: TGTGCCAGCAGTTTATTCATAGGAGAGACCCAGTACTTC. It translates to CASSLFIGETQYF.

V gene TRBV6-1 combines with J gene TRBJ2-7; TRBD2 matches at 7 bases. The V gene's germline CDR1 is MNHNS and CDR2 SASEGT. Trimming at V came to 4 bases and at J to 0 bases, leaving 6 bases not matched to a gene. This CDR3 region has 15 residues. The CDR3 loop reads CASSGGRTSSYEQYF. CDR3 DNA sequence: TGTGCCAGCAGTGGAGGTCGGACTAGCTCCTACGAGCAGTACTTC.